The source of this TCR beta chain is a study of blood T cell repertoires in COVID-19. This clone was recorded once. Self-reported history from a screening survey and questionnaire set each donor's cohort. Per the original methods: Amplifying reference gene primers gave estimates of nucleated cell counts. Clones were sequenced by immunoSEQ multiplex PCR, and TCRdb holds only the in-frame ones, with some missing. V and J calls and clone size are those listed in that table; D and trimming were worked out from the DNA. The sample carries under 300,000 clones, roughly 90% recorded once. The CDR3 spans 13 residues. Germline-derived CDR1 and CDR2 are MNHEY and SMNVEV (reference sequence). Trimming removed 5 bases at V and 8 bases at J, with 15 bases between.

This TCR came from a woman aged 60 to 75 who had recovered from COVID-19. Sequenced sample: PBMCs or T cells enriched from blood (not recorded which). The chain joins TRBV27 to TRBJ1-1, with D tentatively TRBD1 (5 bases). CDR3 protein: CASSQGRGQEAFF. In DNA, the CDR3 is TGTGCCAGCAGTCAGGGTAGGGGTCAAGAAGCTTTCTTT.